This entry lists 17 T cell receptor beta chains sequenced from one sample in a study of T cell responses to AZD1222 COVID-19 vaccine. Profiling relied on immunoSEQ multiplex PCR, and the TCRdb table lists in-frame clones only, not all of them. Of 85,000 to 130,000 clones listed, approximately 91% are singletons. The sequencing used peripheral blood, collected on day 0 of AZD1222 vaccination. Source of these receptors: an adult in good health.

V gene TRBV6-4 combines with J gene TRBJ1-5; D not resolved. CDR3 size: 12 residues. Germline CDR1 MRHNA, CDR2 SNTAGT. V lost 9 bases, J lost 6 bases, and 12 bases lay in between. The CDR3 DNA is TGTGCCAGTCGCAGGAAGGGTCAGCCCCAGCATTTT. This sequence encodes CASRRKGQPQHF.

The chain recombines TRBV2 with TRBJ1-2, with TRBD1 as a possible D gene (6 bases). The CDR3 is 16 amino acids. The germline V gene has CDR1 SNHLY and CDR2 FYNNEI. The V gene lost 9 bases and the J gene lost 4 bases, with 24 bases spanning the gap. CDR3 residues: CASSRGTARGPYGYTF. CDR3 DNA: TGTGCCAGTTCAAGGGGGACTGCTCGAGGACCCTATGGCTACACCTTC.

The chain uses TRBV7-7 and TRBJ2-5; D might be TRBD2 (7 bases). The CDR3 spans 15 residues. Trimming shortened V by 5 bases and J by 5 bases, and 18 bases separated the two germline ends. Looked up from germline, CDR1 is SSHAT and CDR2 is FNYEAQ (reference sequence). The CDR3 protein is CASSQTGGPPETQYF. CDR3 coding DNA: TGTGCCAGCAGCCAAACCGGGGGGCCTCCGGAGACCCAGTACTTC. Using reference TRBV7-7 and TRBJ2-5 for the parts outside the CDR3, the full variable domain is GAGVSQSPRYKVTKRGQDVTLRCDPISSHATLYWYQQALGQGPEFLTYFNYEAQPDKSGLPSDRFSAERPEGSISTLTIQRTEQRDSAMYRCASSQTGGPPETQYFGPGTRLLVL.

The V and J genes are TRBV5-1 and TRBJ1-1; D possibly corresponds to TRBD1 (5 bases). CDR1 is SGHRS, CDR2 YFSETQ, per germline. The CDR3 consists of 15 residues. Trimming left V 0 bases short and J 5 bases short, with 14 bases between. The CDR3 region is CASSLEGIGKTEAFF. In nucleotides, the CDR3 is TGCGCCAGCAGCTTGGAGGGGATCGGGAAGACTGAAGCTTTCTTT.

The rearrangement links TRBV25-1 to TRBJ1-1; the match to TRBD1 covers 7 bases. V shed 6 bases and J 6 bases; nucleotides not matched to a gene: 13. The CDR3 length is 15 residues. Germline CDR1 and CDR2: MGHDK and SYGVNS. CDR3: CASSPGQFSSAEAFF. CDR3 DNA: TGTGCCAGCAGCCCGGGACAGTTCTCATCCGCTGAAGCTTTCTTT.

The chain uses TRBV7-3 and TRBJ1-1, with 7 bases matching TRBD1. Germline CDR1 SGHTA, CDR2 FQGTGA. Trimming cost V 5 bases and J 6 bases; bases outside gene matches: 6. The CDR3 runs to 13 residues. The CDR3 loop reads CASSPRQGSEAFF. CDR3 DNA: TGTGCCAGCAGCCCCCGACAGGGTTCTGAAGCTTTCTTT.

This chain uses TRBV12-5 with TRBJ1-4, with D possibly being TRBD1 (6 bases). Germline-derived CDR1 and CDR2 are LGHNT and FRNRAP. The V end lost 6 bases, the J end lost 2 bases, and 10 bases lay between the germline ends. The CDR3 has 14 residues. The CDR3 spells CASGQGHTNEKLFF. In DNA form, the CDR3 reads TGTGCTAGTGGACAGGGACATACTAATGAAAAACTGTTTTTT. The variable domain in full, completed from reference TRBV12-5 and TRBJ1-4, reads DARVTQTPRHKVTEMGQEVTMRCQPILGHNTVFWYRQTMMQGLELLAYFRNRAPLDDSGMPKDRFSAEMPDATLATLKIQPSEPRDSAVYFCASGQGHTNEKLFFGSGTQLSVL.

The chain recombines TRBV10-2 with TRBJ2-1; D gene unclear. V gave up 9 bases and J gave up 8 bases, with 20 bases separating them. The V gene's germline CDR1 is WSHSY and CDR2 SAAADI. This CDR3 comprises 14 residues. This chain's CDR3 is CASALDQSWDEQFF. CDR3 DNA sequence: TGCGCCAGTGCCCTCGACCAATCTTGGGATGAGCAGTTCTTC.

This chain joins TRBV29-1 and TRBJ1-1; 11 bases are a match to TRBD1. Germline V gene data show CDR1 as SQVTM and CDR2 as ANQGSEA. V dropped 7 bases and J dropped 2; count of bases not matched to a gene: 9. The CDR3 runs to 15 residues. This CDR3 reads CSAGTGGIGNTEAFF. For the CDR3, the DNA is TGCAGCGCTGGGACAGGGGGAATCGGAAACACTGAAGCTTTCTTT.

The CDR3 reads CASSQAGGEQYF. Written as DNA, the CDR3 is TGTGCCAGCAGCCAAGCTGGAGGCGAGCAGTACTTC. This rearrangement joins TRBV14 to TRBJ2-7; D perhaps matches TRBD2 (5 bases). The CDR3 runs 12 residues. V was cut by 1 base and J by 6 bases, with 7 bases left in between. From germline, CDR1 is SGHDN and CDR2 FVKESK.

This clone was counted a single time. The chain links TRBV2 to TRBJ2-2; D ambiguous. CDR3 length equals 14 residues. CDR1 is SNHLY, CDR2 FYNNEI, per germline. V was clipped by 4 bases and J by 3 bases, with 9 bases between them. The DNA of the CDR3 is TGTGCCAGCAGTGGAGTGGGTCACACCGGGGAGCTGTTTTTT. This sequence encodes CASSGVGHTGELFF. The full variable domain, in which reference TRBV2 and TRBJ2-2 provide the parts outside the CDR3, is EPEVTQTPSHQVTQMGQEVILRCVPISNHLYFYWYRQILGQKVEFLVSFYNNEISEKSEIFDDQFSVERPDGSNFTLKIRSTKLEDSAMYFCASSGVGHTGELFFGEGSRLTVL.

This rearrangement joins TRBV30 to TRBJ2-3; D remains unclear. The CDR3 is made up of 12 amino acids. Trimming took 3 bases from V and 0 from J, leaving 4 bases between them. Germline lookup yields CDR1 GTSNPN and CDR2 SVGIG (reference sequence). This CDR3 reads CAWSLSTDTQYF. The CDR3 DNA reads TGTGCCTGGAGCCTAAGCACAGATACGCAGTATTTT.

The J gene is TRBJ2-3, the V gene TRBV6-5; 8 bases are shared with TRBD2. Germline CDR1 is MNHEY and CDR2 is SVGAGI. V lost 5 bases, J lost 1 base, and 2 bases stayed unmatched. The CDR3 has 14 amino acids. The CDR3 reads CASSMRGGTDTQYF. Here the CDR3 DNA reads TGTGCCAGCAGTATGCGGGGGGGCACAGATACGCAGTATTTT.

The V call is TRBV9, the J call TRBJ2-3; a possible D gene is TRBD1 (5 bases). The ends were cut back, 3 bases at V and 3 bases at J, with 17 bases in the middle. This CDR3 contains 16 residues. Per germline, CDR1 SGDLS and CDR2 YYNGEE. Here the CDR3 reads CASSAREGVVTDTQYF. CDR3 nucleotide sequence: TGTGCCAGCAGCGCTCGAGAAGGGGTTGTTACAGATACGCAGTATTTT.

V is TRBV19 and J is TRBJ2-3, with 11 nucleotides matching TRBD1. J lost 5 bases, V lost 3 bases, and 4 bases had no gene match. The germline V gene has CDR1 LNHDA and CDR2 SQIVND (reference sequence). This CDR3 region has 15 residues. CDR3 protein: CASSIGQGAIDTQYF. Here the CDR3 DNA reads TGTGCCAGTAGTATCGGACAGGGGGCAATAGATACGCAGTATTTT.

This chain connects TRBV9 to TRBJ2-2, with no clear D. CDR1 is SGDLS, CDR2 YYNGEE, per germline. Trimming removed 0 bases from V and 5 bases from J, with 5 bases in between. The CDR3 has 13 amino acids. Here the CDR3 DNA reads TGTGCCAGCAGCGTAGGGGCGACCGGGGAGCTGTTTTTT. This encodes CASSVGATGELFF. Full variable domain (missing parts from reference TRBV9 and TRBJ2-2): DSGVTQTPKHLITATGQRVTLRCSPRSGDLSVYWYQQSLDQGLQFLIQYYNGEERAKGNILERFSAQQFPDLHSELNLSSLELGDSALYFCASSVGATGELFFGEGSRLTVL.

The chain is built from TRBV27 and TRBJ1-2; the D gene is possibly TRBD1 (5 bases). Trimming shortened V by 6 bases and J by 3 bases, and 14 bases separated the two germline ends. The CDR3 has 14 residues. CDR1 is MNHEY, CDR2 SMNVEV, per germline (reference sequence). The CDR3 here is CASRTTQGDYGYTF. CDR3 bases: TGTGCCAGCAGAACTACCCAGGGAGACTATGGCTACACCTTC.